The 4 T cell receptor beta chains below all came from one sample that was sequenced in a study of Ad26.COV2.S vaccination and SARS-CoV-2 variants. Treatment specified: some 20 received Ad26.COV2.S at low or high dose, single or two shots; five or six received placebo; per-sample allocation not given. Samples came from day 63 after the first vaccine or placebo injection. Only in-frame clones appear in the TCRdb table, and some are missing; sequencing was by immunoSEQ multiplex PCR. The data show 200,000 to 250,000 clones, approximately 87% seen once. The sequenced sample was peripheral blood, obtained in a trial of Ad26.COV2.S vaccine versus placebo. All receptors derive from a person between 18 and 60 years old who received the Ad26.COV2.S COVID-19 vaccine or a placebo.

This chain links TRBV7-2 with TRBJ2-3; TRBD2 agrees at 16 bases. Germline V gives CDR1 SGHTA, CDR2 FQGNSA. Trimming cost V 5 bases and J 6 bases; bases outside gene matches: 14. The CDR3 spans 19 residues. The CDR3, as DNA: TGTGCCAGCAGCCTATGGGGACTAGCGGGGGGGAGCACAGTGGATACGCAGTATTTT. Translated: CASSLWGLAGGSTVDTQYF.

The V call is TRBV2, the J call TRBJ1-1; no reliable D call. The CDR3 sequence is 15 residues long. With 1 base removed from V and 0 bases from J, the gap between germline ends came to 9 bases. Germline V gene data show CDR1 as SNHLY and CDR2 as FYNNEI. CDR3 amino acids: CASSEDTALNTEAFF. In nucleotides, the CDR3 is TGTGCCAGCAGTGAAGATACAGCCTTGAACACTGAAGCTTTCTTT.

This clone appeared once. This rearrangement joins TRBV11-2 to TRBJ1-2; D possibly corresponds to TRBD1 (5 bases). CDR3 length: 15 amino acids. The V end lost 5 bases, the J end lost 8 bases, and 21 bases lay between the germline ends. Germline-derived CDR1 and CDR2 are SGHAT and FQNNGV. The CDR3 reads CASSANKGRSRGYTF. The CDR3 DNA sequence: TGTGCCAGCAGCGCTAACAAGGGACGTTCGCGGGGCTACACCTTC.

The V gene is TRBV4-3, the J gene TRBJ2-6; 8 nucleotides agree with TRBD1. The CDR3 is 18 amino acids. The junction had 8 bases not matched to a gene; V was cut back by 2 bases and J by 2 bases. Germline V gene data show CDR1 as LGHNA and CDR2 as YSLEER. CDR3 loop: CASSQITGGQPGANVLTF. CDR3 in DNA: TGCGCCAGCAGCCAAATCACAGGGGGTCAGCCTGGGGCCAACGTCCTGACTTTC.